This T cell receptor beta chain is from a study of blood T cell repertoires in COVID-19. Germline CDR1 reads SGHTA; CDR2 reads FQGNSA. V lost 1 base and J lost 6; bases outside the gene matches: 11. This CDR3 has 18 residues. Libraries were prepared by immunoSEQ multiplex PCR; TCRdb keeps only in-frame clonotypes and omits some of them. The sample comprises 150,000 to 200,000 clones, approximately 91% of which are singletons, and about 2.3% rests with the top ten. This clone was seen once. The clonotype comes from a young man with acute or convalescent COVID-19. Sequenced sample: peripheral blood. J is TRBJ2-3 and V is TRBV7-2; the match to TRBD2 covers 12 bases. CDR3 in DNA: TGTGCCAGCAGCTTAGTCGTGACTAGCGGGAGTCTGTGGGATACGCAGTATTTT. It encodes CASSLVVTSGSLWDTQYF.